This T cell receptor (beta chain) stems from a study of blood T cell repertoires in COVID-19. The wider study: Spain, Italy and the United States supplied samples that represented acute and convalescent COVID-19.

The protocol was immunoSEQ multiplex PCR, while the TCRdb copy is restricted to in-frame clones and leaves out a portion. The sample has about 69,000 clones, more than 75% seen once. The CDR3 covers 17 residues. V was cut by 7 bases and J by 1 base, with 17 bases left in between. Looked up from germline, CDR1 is MDHEN and CDR2 is SYDVKM. The chain carries TRBV28 and TRBJ2-6, with a weak D call TRBD1 (5 bases). Material: peripheral blood. The receptor was isolated from a human donor in a cohort sampled during active COVID-19. The CDR3 DNA reads TGTGCCAGCACCTTGGGGCCATCCGATTCTGGGGCCAACGTCCTGACTTTC. Residues: CASTLGPSDSGANVLTF.